Listed below are T cell receptor beta chains from one sample, sequenced in a study of graft-versus-host responses after intestinal transplantation. Some clones are missing from TCRdb's copy, which holds only in-frame ones; the method was immunoSEQ multiplex PCR. The sample carries 13,000 to 15,000 clones, more than 35% recorded once. The material sequenced was alloreactive CD4+ T cells from a mixed lymphocyte reaction culture, taken before intestinal transplant. The receptor source for this set is a human patient who received an intestinal transplant. Each CDR3 is given with its conserved first and last residue. Each record gives: D gene, clone size, J gene, V gene, CDR3 protein, CDR3 DNA. The D gene is left open where the match is weak. The size field is filled for only some rows; it gives once, few, many or a size class.

TRBD1 NA TRBJ2-3 TRBV29-1 CSVGGQFTDTQYF TGCAGCGTAGGGGGACAGTTCACAGATACGCAGTATTTT
NA few TRBJ2-3 TRBV7-2 CASSLATVTDTQYF TGTGCCAGCAGCTTAGCGACTGTCACAGATACGCAGTATTTT
TRBD2 NA TRBJ2-1 TRBV28 CASRGRTSGGTYNEQFF TGTGCCAGCAGAGGGAGGACTAGCGGGGGGACATACAATGAGCAGTTCTTC
NA few TRBJ2-7 TRBV19 CASSTGRWLSASYEQYF TGTGCCAGTAGTACCGGTAGATGGCTTAGCGCGAGCTACGAGCAGTACTTC
NA NA TRBJ2-6 TRBV4-1 CASSQASDSVPGANVLTF TGCGCCAGCAGCCAAGCCTCGGACAGCGTCCCAGGGGCCAACGTCCTGACTTTC
TRBD1 NA TRBJ2-5 TRBV7-6 CASSLAVLRGLGETQYF TGTGCCAGCAGCTTAGCGGTGTTAAGGGGGCTAGGGGAGACCCAGTACTTC
NA NA TRBJ2-4 TRBV4-3 CASSQRGKNIQYF TGCGCCAGCAGCCAAAGGGGCAAAAACATTCAGTACTTC
TRBD1 medium-sized TRBJ2-7 TRBV5-4 CASSPPDRDSYEQYF TGTGCCAGCAGCCCCCCGGACAGGGACTCCTACGAGCAGTACTTC
NA NA TRBJ2-5 TRBV18 CASSPYQGETQYF TGTGCCAGCTCACCTTACCAGGGGGAGACCCAGTACTTC
NA few TRBJ2-3 TRBV7-2 CASSSQTGTDTQYF TGTGCCAGCAGCTCCCAGACAGGCACAGATACGCAGTATTTT
TRBD2 few TRBJ2-5 TRBV7-2 CASSLGLAGGPLGEAQYF TGTGCCAGCAGCTTAGGACTAGCGGGGGGCCCCTTAGGCGAGGCCCAGTACTTC
TRBD1 NA TRBJ2-7 TRBV5-1 CARPTGSYEQYF TGCGCCAGACCGACAGGGAGCTACGAGCAGTACTTC
NA few TRBJ1-2 TRBV5-1 CASSLPGLEGYTF TGCGCCAGCAGCTTGCCAGGGCTAGAAGGCTACACCTTC
TRBD1 few TRBJ1-2 TRBV18 CASSPTGQGDTF TGTGCCAGCTCACCGACCGGACAGGGGGACACCTTC
NA NA TRBJ2-2 TRBV13 CASSNLGWGRRNTGELFF TGTGCCAGCAGTAACTTGGGTTGGGGCAGGCGAAACACCGGGGAGCTGTTTTTT
NA few TRBJ1-1 TRBV5-1 CASSLALQGLEAFF TGCGCCAGCAGCTTGGCCCTACAGGGTCTTGAAGCTTTCTTT
NA few TRBJ1-1 TRBV30 CAWIQQGRLEAFF TGTGCCTGGATCCAACAGGGAAGACTTGAAGCTTTCTTT
NA NA TRBJ2-1 TRBV5-1 CASSLGFAGYNEQFF TGCGCCAGCAGCTTGGGATTTGCGGGGTACAATGAGCAGTTCTTC
TRBD2 NA TRBJ2-7 TRBV6-5 CASSYSSGGILRLSF TGTGCCAGCAGTTACTCAAGCGGGGGTATCCTACGACTTTCCTTC
NA medium-sized TRBJ1-3 TRBV6-6 CASSYSSGNGNTIYF TGTGCCAGCAGTTACTCGTCGGGGAATGGAAACACCATATATTTT
NA few TRBJ1-2 TRBV7-9 CASSLGQGHGYTF TGTGCCAGCAGCTTAGGGCAGGGGCATGGCTACACCTTC
NA few TRBJ2-7 TRBV5-1 CASSPGGWYEQYF TGCGCCAGCAGCCCGGGGGGCTGGTACGAGCAGTACTTC
TRBD1 NA TRBJ2-7 TRBV6-5 CASKNLGQGDYEQYF TGTGCCAGCAAAAACTTGGGACAGGGGGACTACGAGCAGTACTTC
TRBD1 medium-sized TRBJ1-2 TRBV6-5 CASKKDRAGYGYTF TGTGCCAGCAAGAAGGACAGGGCAGGCTATGGCTACACCTTC
NA once TRBJ2-3 TRBV13 CASSFTSTTDTQYF TGTGCCAGCAGCTTCACTAGCACCACAGATACGCAGTATTTT
NA NA TRBJ1-2 TRBV20-1 CSARQDLGYTF TGCAGTGCTAGACAGGATCTTGGCTACACCTTC